A single sample is the source of the 21 T cell receptor beta chains below, sequenced in a study of T-cell reconstitution after alpha-beta-depleted transplantation in children. Preparation of the TCRbeta library used unique molecular identifiers. TCRdb itself ran the PCR reads through MiXCR, one entry per CDR3 protein. The data contain about 110,000 distinct CDR3 sequences, approximately 10% of them singletons. The sample in question was PBMCs from the stem cell graft donor, obtained from the stem cell graft. These receptors originate from a human donor who donated a stem cell graft to a child with acute lymphoblastic leukemia.

This clonotype has ten or more counts. V usage is TRBV7-9 and J usage is TRBJ2-1, with a tentative D call TRBD1 (6 bases). This CDR3 contains 17 residues. Trimming cost V 5 bases and J 5 bases, with 22 bases left between them. Per germline, CDR1 SEHNR and CDR2 FQNEAQ (reference sequence). CDR3 protein: CASSQTGSHLKNNEQFF. The CDR3 nucleotides read TGTGCCAGCAGCCAAACAGGGTCTCACTTAAAGAACAATGAGCAGTTCTTC.

This clonotype occurred many times. J is TRBJ2-7 and V is TRBV10-3, with no clear D. Trimming took 0 bases from V and 6 from J, leaving 12 bases between them. Looked up from germline, CDR1 is ENHRY and CDR2 is SYGVKD. The CDR3 runs to 14 residues. The CDR3 is CAISESTGSSEQYF. The CDR3 DNA is TGTGCCATCAGTGAGTCTACGGGTAGTAGCGAGCAGTACTTC.

This clonotype showed up many times. V gene TRBV29-1 combines with J gene TRBJ2-2; tentative D call: TRBD1 (6 bases). The germline V and J ends were trimmed by 4 bases and 2 bases, with 11 bases remaining between them. This CDR3 is 14 amino acids long. Germline assignment: CDR1 SQVTM and CDR2 ANQGSEA. The CDR3 nucleotides are TGCAGCGTTGTTGACAGGAGTAACACCGGGGAGCTGTTTTTT. Residues: CSVVDRSNTGELFF.

This chain joins TRBV7-2 and TRBJ2-7, with 9 bases aligning to TRBD2. Germline V gene sequence: CDR1 SGHTA, CDR2 FQGNSA. With 6 bases clipped from V and 2 bases from J, the junction kept 8 bases outside the gene matches. CDR3 length: 15 residues. CDR3 nucleotides: TGTGCCAGCAGAACATCCGCGGGAGGGACCTACGAGCAGTACTTC. It yields the protein CASRTSAGGTYEQYF.

This clonotype was found many times. The rearrangement uses TRBV9 and TRBJ1-4, with D possibly TRBD1 on 5 matching bases. The germline V and J ends were trimmed by 7 bases and 8 bases, with 21 bases remaining between them. CDR3 length: 15 amino acids. The germline gives CDR1 SGDLS, CDR2 YYNGEE. The CDR3 sequence is CASAWGREGKEKLFF. CDR3 DNA: TGTGCCAGCGCGTGGGGCAGGGAAGGAAAGGAAAAACTGTTTTTT.

V gene TRBV23-1 combines with J gene TRBJ2-7, with a tentative D call TRBD1 (6 bases). TRBV23-1 is labeled an ORF, and its function is uncertain. V gave up 4 bases and J gave up 2 bases, with 15 bases separating them. The CDR3 spans 15 residues. The CDR3 loop is CASSPPQGPPYEQYF. The CDR3 bases are TGCGCCAGCAGTCCCCCACAGGGTCCTCCCTACGAGCAGTACTTC.

The table lists this clonotype with many counts. This chain uses TRBV5-1 with TRBJ2-4, with TRBD2 identical over 9 bases. J gave up 5 bases and V 3 bases, and 6 bases lay outside the gene matches. Looked up from germline, CDR1 is SGHRS and CDR2 is YFSETQ. CDR3 length equals 15 residues. The CDR3 is CASSSSGGPQNIQYF. CDR3 nucleotides: TGCGCCAGCAGCTCAAGCGGGGGGCCCCAAAACATTCAGTACTTC.

This clonotype appeared many times. V usage is TRBV29-1 and J usage is TRBJ1-2; 9 bases fit TRBD1. The CDR3 covers 13 residues. V gave up 5 bases and J gave up 2 bases; unmatched junction bases: 3. CDR1 is SQVTM, CDR2 ANQGSEA, per germline. In DNA, the CDR3 is TGCAGCGTTCGGACAGGGGACAACTATGGCTACACCTTC. Residues: CSVRTGDNYGYTF.

There are a few counts of this clonotype. The CDR3 DNA reads TGTGCCAGCAGCCAAGGAGCAGCTAGCGGATCAGAGACCCAGTACTTC. Amino acids: CASSQGAASGSETQYF. This chain joins TRBV3-1 and TRBJ2-5; the match to TRBD2 covers 7 bases. The V gene end was trimmed by 1 base and the J gene end by 4 bases; junction bases not matched to a gene: 9. The V gene's germline CDR1 is LGHDT and CDR2 YNNKEL (reference sequence). The CDR3 length is 16 residues.

This clonotype was seen at least ten times. V and J are TRBV9 and TRBJ1-5; D is possibly TRBD1 (5 bases). V lost 6 bases and J 4 bases, leaving 11 bases between the germline ends. The germline gives CDR1 SGDLS, CDR2 YYNGEE. The CDR3 consists of 13 residues. The CDR3 region has the DNA TGTGCCAGCAATTTAGGGGTTAATCAGCCCCAGCATTTT. Encoded protein: CASNLGVNQPQHF. The complete variable domain, with remaining parts taken from reference TRBV9 and TRBJ1-5, reads DSGVTQTPKHLITATGQRVTLRCSPRSGDLSVYWYQQSLDQGLQFLIQYYNGEERAKGNILERFSAQQFPDLHSELNLSSLELGDSALYFCASNLGVNQPQHFGDGTRLSIL.

This clonotype showed up many times. This rearrangement joins TRBV5-1 to TRBJ2-1; 10 bases align to TRBD1. Germline loops: CDR1 SGHRS, CDR2 YFSETQ. V was clipped by 0 bases and J by 6 bases; unmatched bases: 9. This CDR3 is built from 17 residues. In nucleotides, the CDR3 is TGCGCCAGCAGCTTGGTGGTTGGGACAGGGGCCTCCAATGAGCAGTTCTTC. Its protein is CASSLVVGTGASNEQFF. Full variable domain (outside the CDR3, taken from reference TRBV5-1 and TRBJ2-1): KAGVTQTPRYLIKTRGQQVTLSCSPISGHRSVSWYQQTPGQGLQFLFEYFSETQRNKGNFPGRFSGRQFSNSRSEMNVSTLELGDSALYLCASSLVVGTGASNEQFFGPGTRLTVL.

As to this clonotype: A junction end diverges from the germline sequence, so it may reflect a read error. The rearrangement links TRBV6-4 to TRBJ2-4; maybe TRBD1 (5 bases). Per the germline V gene, CDR1 is MRHNA and CDR2 is SNTAGT. The CDR3 covers 14 residues. CDR3 DNA sequence: TGTGCCAGCAGGGTAGGGGTTGGCAAAAACAGTCAGTACTTC. It codes for CASRVGVGKNSQYF.

This clonotype has at least ten counts. The chain has TRBV28 and TRBJ1-1; D may be TRBD1 (5 bases). The length of the CDR3 is 12 residues. Germline CDR1 reads MDHEN; CDR2 reads SYDVKM. Trimming pared 5 bases from V and 11 bases from J, leaving 15 bases between. Here the CDR3 DNA reads TGTGCCAGCAGTCGAGGGGTTTTGGGCGCTTTCTTT. This translates into CASSRGVLGAFF.

This clonotype was picked up many times. The J gene is TRBJ2-2, the V gene TRBV20-1; 12 positions match TRBD2. The CDR3 is 15 amino acids. Germline assignment: CDR1 DFQATT and CDR2 SNEGSKA (reference sequence). J lost 5 bases, V lost 6 bases, and 7 bases had no gene match. The CDR3 sequence: CSARTSGMRTGELFF. The CDR3 DNA follows: TGCAGTGCAAGGACTAGCGGGATGAGGACCGGGGAGCTGTTTTTT.

Points on this clonotype: A much larger clone is a single base away; this may be a read error. The chain is built from TRBV6-5 and TRBJ2-5; TRBD1 aligns across 8 bases. This CDR3 is built from 15 residues. J gave up 4 bases and V 4 bases, and 8 bases lay outside the gene matches. Germline assignment: CDR1 MNHEY and CDR2 SVGAGI. The DNA for the CDR3 is TGTGCCAGCAGTTCCCGGTTGGGGACAGGAGAGACCCAGTACTTC. Translated: CASSSRLGTGETQYF.

This clonotype came up many times. The rearrangement joins TRBV5-1 to TRBJ2-1, with 7 nucleotides matching TRBD2. The ends lost 4 bases at V and 7 bases at J; junction bases unmatched: 14. The CDR3 runs to 16 residues. CDR1 is SGHRS, CDR2 YFSETQ, per germline. Here the CDR3 reads CASSDLLGRERNEQFF. The CDR3, as DNA: TGCGCCAGCAGCGACCTCCTAGGGCGGGAGAGGAATGAGCAGTTCTTC.

This clonotype has a count of ten or more. V and J are TRBV27 and TRBJ2-7; the D is unclear. This CDR3 has 18 amino acids. V was cut by 1 base and J by 1 base, with 20 bases left in between. CDR1 is MNHEY and CDR2 is SMNVEV in the germline V gene (reference sequence). The CDR3 coding sequence is TGTGCCAGCAGTTTATGGGCCCGACAAGGACGAACTTCCTACGAGCAGTACTTC. Residues: CASSLWARQGRTSYEQYF.

This clonotype was recorded at least ten times. The chain is built from TRBV30 and TRBJ2-1; tentatively, D is TRBD1 (5 bases). CDR1 is GTSNPN, CDR2 SVGIG, per germline (reference sequence). V lost 2 bases, J lost 6 bases, and 14 bases lay in between. The CDR3 length is 14 residues. The CDR3 reads CAWSSTGLGNEQFF. CDR3 nucleotides: TGTGCCTGGAGTTCAACAGGTCTCGGCAATGAGCAGTTCTTC.

This clonotype was found many times. The chain employs TRBV6-5 and TRBJ2-7; 8 bases match TRBD1. V trimming: 4 bases; J trimming: 5 bases; junction bases outside the gene matches: 10. From germline, CDR1 is MNHEY and CDR2 SVGAGI. CDR3 size: 15 residues. The CDR3 DNA is TGTGCCAGCAGTTGGCTCAGGGGGCAATCGCACGAGCAGTACTTC. Translation: CASSWLRGQSHEQYF.

A note on this clonotype: A much larger clone is a single base away; this may be a read error. The genes are TRBV19 and TRBJ1-1; TRBD1 might be the D (6 bases). Per the germline V gene, CDR1 is LNHDA and CDR2 is SQIVND (reference sequence). The length of the CDR3 is 15 residues. CDR3 DNA: TGTACCAGTAGTATAGGGGGTTTAATGAACACTGAAGCTTTCTTT. Translation: CTSSIGGLMNTEAFF.

This clonotype appeared many times. The rearrangement links TRBV7-8 to TRBJ2-6; no reliable D call. V shed 1 base and J shed 2 bases, with 6 bases lying between them. CDR1 is SGHVS and CDR2 is FQNEAQ in the germline V gene. The CDR3 has 15 amino acids. In DNA, the CDR3 is TGTGCCAGCAGCTTAGGGTTCCCTGGGGCCAACGTCCTGACTTTC. It yields the protein CASSLGFPGANVLTF.